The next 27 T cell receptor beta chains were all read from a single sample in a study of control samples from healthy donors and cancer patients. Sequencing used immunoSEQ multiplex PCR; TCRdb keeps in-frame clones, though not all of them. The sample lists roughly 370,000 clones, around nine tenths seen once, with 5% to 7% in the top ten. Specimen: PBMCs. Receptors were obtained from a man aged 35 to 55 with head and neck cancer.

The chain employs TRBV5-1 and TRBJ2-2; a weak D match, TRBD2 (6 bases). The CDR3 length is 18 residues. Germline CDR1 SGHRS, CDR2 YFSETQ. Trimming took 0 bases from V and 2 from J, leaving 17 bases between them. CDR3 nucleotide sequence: TGCGCCAGCAGCTTGGCCTTGCGGGGCAGAGGTAACACCGGGGAGCTGTTTTTT. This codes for CASSLALRGRGNTGELFF.

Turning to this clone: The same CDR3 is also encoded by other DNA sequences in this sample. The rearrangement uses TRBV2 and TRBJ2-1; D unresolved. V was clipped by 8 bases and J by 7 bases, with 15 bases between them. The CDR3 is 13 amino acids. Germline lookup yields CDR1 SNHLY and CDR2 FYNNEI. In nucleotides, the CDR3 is TGTGCCAGCCTGGAGTTGGTGGAAAATGAGCAGTTCTTC. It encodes CASLELVENEQFF.

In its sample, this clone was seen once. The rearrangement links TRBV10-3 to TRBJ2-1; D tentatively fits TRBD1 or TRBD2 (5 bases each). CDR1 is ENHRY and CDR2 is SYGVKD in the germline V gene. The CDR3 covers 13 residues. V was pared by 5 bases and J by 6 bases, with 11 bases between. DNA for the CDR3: TGTGCCATCAGTCACGGGGCTGGCAATGAGCAGTTCTTC. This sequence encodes CAISHGAGNEQFF.

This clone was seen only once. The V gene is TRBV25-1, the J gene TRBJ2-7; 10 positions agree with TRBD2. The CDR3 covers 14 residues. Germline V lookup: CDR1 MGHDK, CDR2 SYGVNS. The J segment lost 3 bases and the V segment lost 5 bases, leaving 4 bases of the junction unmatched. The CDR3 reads CASSPRTSGYEQYF. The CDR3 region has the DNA TGTGCCAGCAGTCCCCGGACTAGCGGCTACGAGCAGTACTTC.

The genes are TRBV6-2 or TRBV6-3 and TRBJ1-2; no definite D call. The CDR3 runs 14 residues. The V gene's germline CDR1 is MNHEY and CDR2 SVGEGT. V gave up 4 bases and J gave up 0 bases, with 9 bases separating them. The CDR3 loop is CASSLRTPNYGYTF. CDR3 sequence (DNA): TGTGCCAGCAGTTTGAGGACTCCTAACTATGGCTACACCTTC.

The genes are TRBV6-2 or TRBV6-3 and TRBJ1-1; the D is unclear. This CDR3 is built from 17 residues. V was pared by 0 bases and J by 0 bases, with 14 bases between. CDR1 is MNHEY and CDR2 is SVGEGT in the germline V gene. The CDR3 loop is CASSYSQSGTMNTEAFF. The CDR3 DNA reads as TGTGCCAGCAGTTACTCCCAGTCAGGTACAATGAACACTGAAGCTTTCTTT.

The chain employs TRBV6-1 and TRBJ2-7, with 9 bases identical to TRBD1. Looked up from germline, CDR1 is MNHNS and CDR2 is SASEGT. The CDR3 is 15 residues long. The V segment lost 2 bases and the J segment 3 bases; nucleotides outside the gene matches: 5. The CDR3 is CASSELGTGYYEQYF. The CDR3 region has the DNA TGTGCCAGCAGTGAACTCGGGACAGGGTACTACGAGCAGTACTTC.

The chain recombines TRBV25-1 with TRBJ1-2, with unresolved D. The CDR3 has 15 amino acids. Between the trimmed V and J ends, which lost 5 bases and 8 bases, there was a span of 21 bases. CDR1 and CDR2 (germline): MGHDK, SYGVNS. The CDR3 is CASSTMSSQGEGYTF. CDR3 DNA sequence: TGTGCCAGCAGTACAATGTCTTCCCAAGGTGAGGGCTACACCTTC.

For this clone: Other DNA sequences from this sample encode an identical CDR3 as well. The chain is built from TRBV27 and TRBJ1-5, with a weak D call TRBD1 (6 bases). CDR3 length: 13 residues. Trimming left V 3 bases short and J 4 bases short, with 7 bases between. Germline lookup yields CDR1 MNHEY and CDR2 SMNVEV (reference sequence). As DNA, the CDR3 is TGTGCCAGCAGTTTCCAGGGGAATCAGCCCCAGCATTTT. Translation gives CASSFQGNQPQHF.

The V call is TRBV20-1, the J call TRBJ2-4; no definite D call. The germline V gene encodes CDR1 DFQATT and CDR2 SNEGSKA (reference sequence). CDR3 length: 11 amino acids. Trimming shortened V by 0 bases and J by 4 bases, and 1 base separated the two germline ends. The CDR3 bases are TGCAGTGCTAGAGAGAAAAACATTCAGTACTTC. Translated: CSAREKNIQYF.

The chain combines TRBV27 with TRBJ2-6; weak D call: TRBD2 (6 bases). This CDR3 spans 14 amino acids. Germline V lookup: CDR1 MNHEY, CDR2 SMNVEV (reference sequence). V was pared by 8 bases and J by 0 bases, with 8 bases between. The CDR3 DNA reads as TGTGCCAGCCGGGACTTCTCTGGGGCCAACGTCCTGACTTTC. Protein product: CASRDFSGANVLTF.

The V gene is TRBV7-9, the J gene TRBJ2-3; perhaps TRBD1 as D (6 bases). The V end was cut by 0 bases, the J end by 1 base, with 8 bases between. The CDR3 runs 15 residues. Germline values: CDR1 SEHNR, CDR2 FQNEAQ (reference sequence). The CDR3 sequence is CASSLARQGTDTQYF. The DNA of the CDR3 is TGTGCCAGCAGCTTAGCGAGACAGGGCACAGATACGCAGTATTTT.

Here the CDR3 DNA reads TGTGCCAGCAGTGAAGCTTCTAGGGGTAGGGAAGCTTTCTTT. Residues: CASSEASRGREAFF. The chain recombines TRBV6-1 with TRBJ1-1, with D perhaps TRBD1 (5 bases). CDR3 length equals 14 residues. CDR1 is MNHNS and CDR2 is SASEGT in the germline V gene. The V gene lost 0 bases and the J gene lost 8 bases, with 13 bases spanning the gap.

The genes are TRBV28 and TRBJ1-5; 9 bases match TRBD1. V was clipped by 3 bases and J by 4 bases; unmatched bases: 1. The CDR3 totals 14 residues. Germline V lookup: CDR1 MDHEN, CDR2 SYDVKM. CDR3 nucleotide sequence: TGTGCCAGCAGTTTTGGGACAGGGAATCAGCCCCAGCATTTT. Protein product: CASSFGTGNQPQHF.

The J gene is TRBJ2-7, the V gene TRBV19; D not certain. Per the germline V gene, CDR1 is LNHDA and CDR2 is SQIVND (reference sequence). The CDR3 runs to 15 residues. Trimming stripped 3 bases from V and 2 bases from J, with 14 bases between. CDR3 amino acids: CASSIAMSDPYEQYF. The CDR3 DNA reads TGTGCCAGTAGTATCGCAATGTCTGACCCCTACGAGCAGTACTTC.

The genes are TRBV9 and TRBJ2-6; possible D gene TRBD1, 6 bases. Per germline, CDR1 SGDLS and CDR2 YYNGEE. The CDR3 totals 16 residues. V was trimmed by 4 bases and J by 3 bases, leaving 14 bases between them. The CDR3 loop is CASSFPAGVGANVLTF. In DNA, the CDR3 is TGTGCCAGCAGCTTCCCTGCAGGGGTTGGGGCCAACGTCCTGACTTTC.

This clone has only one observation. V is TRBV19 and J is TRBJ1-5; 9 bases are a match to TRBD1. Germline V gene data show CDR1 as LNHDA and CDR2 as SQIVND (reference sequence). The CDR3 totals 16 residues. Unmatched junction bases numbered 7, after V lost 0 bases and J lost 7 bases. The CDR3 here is CASSIDRTGERQPQHF. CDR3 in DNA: TGTGCCAGTAGTATAGATCGGACAGGGGAGCGACAGCCCCAGCATTTT.

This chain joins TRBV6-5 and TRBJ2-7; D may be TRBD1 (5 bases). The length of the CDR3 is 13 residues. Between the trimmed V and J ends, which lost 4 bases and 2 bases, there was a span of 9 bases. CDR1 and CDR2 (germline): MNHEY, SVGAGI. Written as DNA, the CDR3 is TGTGCCAGCAGTTCCCAGACAGCCTACGAGCAGTACTTC. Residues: CASSSQTAYEQYF.

The CDR3 protein is CASTTGTGDSRAFF. Here the CDR3 DNA reads TGTGCCAGCACAACCGGGACAGGGGATTCGAGAGCTTTCTTT. The chain carries TRBV2 and TRBJ1-1; 10 nucleotides agree with TRBD1. J gave up 10 bases and V 7 bases, and 12 bases lay outside the gene matches. The germline V gene has CDR1 SNHLY and CDR2 FYNNEI. The CDR3 runs to 14 residues.

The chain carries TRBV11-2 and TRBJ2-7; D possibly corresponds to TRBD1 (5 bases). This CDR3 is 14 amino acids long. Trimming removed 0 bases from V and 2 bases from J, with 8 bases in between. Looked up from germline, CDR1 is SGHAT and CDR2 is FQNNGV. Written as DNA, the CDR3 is TGTGCCAGCAGCTTAGAACCAGGGCCCTACGAGCAGTACTTC. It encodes CASSLEPGPYEQYF.

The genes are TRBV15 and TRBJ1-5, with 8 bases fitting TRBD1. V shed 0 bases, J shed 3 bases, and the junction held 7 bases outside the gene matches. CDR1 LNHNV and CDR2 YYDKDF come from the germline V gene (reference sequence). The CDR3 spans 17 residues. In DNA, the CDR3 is TGTGCCACCAGCAGAGATTCGCAGGGGGCGATCAATCAGCCCCAGCATTTT. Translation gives CATSRDSQGAINQPQHF.

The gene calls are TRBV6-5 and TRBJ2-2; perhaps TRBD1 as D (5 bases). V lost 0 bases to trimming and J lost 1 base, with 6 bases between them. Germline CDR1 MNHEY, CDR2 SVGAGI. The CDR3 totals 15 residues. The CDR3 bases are TGTGCCAGCAGTTACTCGCAGGGGAACACCGGGGAGCTGTTTTTT. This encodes CASSYSQGNTGELFF.

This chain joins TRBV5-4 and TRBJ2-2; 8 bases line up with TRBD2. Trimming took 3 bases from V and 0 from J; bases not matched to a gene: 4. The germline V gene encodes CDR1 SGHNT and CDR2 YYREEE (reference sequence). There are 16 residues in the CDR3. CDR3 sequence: CASSSMREANTGELFF. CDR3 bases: TGTGCCAGCAGCTCCATGCGGGAGGCGAACACCGGGGAGCTGTTTTTT. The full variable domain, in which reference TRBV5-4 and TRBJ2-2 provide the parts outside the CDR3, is ETGVTQSPTHLIKTRGQQVTLRCSSQSGHNTVSWYQQALGQGPQFIFQYYREEENGRGNFPPRFSGLQFPNYSSELNVNALELDDSALYLCASSSMREANTGELFFGEGSRLTVL.

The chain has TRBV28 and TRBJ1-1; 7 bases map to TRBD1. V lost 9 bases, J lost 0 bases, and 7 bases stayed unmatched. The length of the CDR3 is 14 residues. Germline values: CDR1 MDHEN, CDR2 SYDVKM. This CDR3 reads CASRQGGMNTEAFF. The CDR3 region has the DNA TGTGCCAGTAGGCAGGGGGGGATGAACACTGAAGCTTTCTTT.

The CDR3 spells CASSIRGKAGELFF. CDR3 sequence (DNA): TGTGCCAGCAGTATCCGGGGCAAGGCCGGGGAGCTGTTTTTT. This chain uses TRBV28 with TRBJ2-2; tentatively, D is TRBD1 or TRBD2 (5 bases each). Germline assignment: CDR1 MDHEN and CDR2 SYDVKM. The CDR3 is 14 residues long. Trimming took 5 bases from V and 6 from J, leaving 13 bases between them.

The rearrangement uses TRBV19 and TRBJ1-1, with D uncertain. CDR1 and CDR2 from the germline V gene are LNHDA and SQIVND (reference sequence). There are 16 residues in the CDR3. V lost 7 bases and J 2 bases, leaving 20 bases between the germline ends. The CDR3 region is CASTWLYGPANTEAFF. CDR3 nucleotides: TGTGCCAGTACTTGGCTTTACGGTCCAGCCAACACTGAAGCTTTCTTT.

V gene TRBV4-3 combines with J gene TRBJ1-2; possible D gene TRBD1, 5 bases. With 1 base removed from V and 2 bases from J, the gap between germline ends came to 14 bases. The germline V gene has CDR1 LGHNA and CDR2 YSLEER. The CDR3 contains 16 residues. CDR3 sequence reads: CASSQVGQGINYGYTF. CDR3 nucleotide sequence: TGCGCCAGCAGCCAAGTAGGGCAGGGTATCAACTATGGCTACACCTTC.